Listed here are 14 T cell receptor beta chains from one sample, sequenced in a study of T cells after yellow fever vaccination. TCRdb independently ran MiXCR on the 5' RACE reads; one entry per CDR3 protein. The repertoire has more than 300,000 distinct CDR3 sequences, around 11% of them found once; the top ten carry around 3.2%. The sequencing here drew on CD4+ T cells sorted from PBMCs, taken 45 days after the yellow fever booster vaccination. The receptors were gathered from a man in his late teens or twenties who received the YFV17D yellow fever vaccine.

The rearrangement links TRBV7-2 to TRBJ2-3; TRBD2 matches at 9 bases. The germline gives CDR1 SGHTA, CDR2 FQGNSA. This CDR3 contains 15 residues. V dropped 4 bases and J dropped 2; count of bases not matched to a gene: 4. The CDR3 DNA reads TGTGCCAGCAGCTCTCGACTAGCGGACACAGATACGCAGTATTTT. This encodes CASSSRLADTDTQYF.

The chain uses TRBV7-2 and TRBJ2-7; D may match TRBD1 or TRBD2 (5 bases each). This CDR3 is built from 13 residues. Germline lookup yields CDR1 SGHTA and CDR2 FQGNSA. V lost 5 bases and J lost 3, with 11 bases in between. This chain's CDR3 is CASSSRDGYEQYF. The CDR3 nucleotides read TGTGCCAGCAGCAGCCGGGACGGCTACGAGCAGTACTTC.

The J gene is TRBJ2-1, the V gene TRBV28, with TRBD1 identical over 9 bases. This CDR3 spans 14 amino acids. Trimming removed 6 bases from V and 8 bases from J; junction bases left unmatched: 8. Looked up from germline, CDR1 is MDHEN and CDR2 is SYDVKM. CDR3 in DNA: TGTGCCAGCAGACCGGGACAGGGATTGCATGAGCAGTTCTTC. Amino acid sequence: CASRPGQGLHEQFF.

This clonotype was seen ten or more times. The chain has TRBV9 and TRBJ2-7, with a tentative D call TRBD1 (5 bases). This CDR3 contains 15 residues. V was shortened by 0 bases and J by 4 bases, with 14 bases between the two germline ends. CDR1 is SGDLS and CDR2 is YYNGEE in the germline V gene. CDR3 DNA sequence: TGTGCCAGCAGCGTAGTGGCCAGGGCCCCTTACGAGCAGTACGTC. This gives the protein CASSVVARAPYEQYV.

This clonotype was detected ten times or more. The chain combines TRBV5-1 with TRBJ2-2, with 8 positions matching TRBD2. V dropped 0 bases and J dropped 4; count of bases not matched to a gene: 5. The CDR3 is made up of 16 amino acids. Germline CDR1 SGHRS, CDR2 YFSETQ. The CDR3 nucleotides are TGCGCCAGCAGCTTGGGGACTAGCATGTTCACCGGGGAGCTGTTTTTT. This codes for CASSLGTSMFTGELFF.

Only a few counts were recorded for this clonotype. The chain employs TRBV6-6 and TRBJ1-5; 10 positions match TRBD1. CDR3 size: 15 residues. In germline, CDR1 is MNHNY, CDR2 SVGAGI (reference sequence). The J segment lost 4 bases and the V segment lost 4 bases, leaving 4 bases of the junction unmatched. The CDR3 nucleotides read TGTGCCAGCAGTTCGACAGGGGGCGTTAATCAGCCCCAGCATTTT. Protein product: CASSSTGGVNQPQHF.

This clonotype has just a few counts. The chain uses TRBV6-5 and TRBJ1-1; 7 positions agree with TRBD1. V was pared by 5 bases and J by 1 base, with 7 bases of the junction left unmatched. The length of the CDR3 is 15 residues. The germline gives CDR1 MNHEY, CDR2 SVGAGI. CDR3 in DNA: TGTGCCAGCAGTCTTACAGGGGTAGCGAACACTGAAGCTTTCTTT. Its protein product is CASSLTGVANTEAFF.

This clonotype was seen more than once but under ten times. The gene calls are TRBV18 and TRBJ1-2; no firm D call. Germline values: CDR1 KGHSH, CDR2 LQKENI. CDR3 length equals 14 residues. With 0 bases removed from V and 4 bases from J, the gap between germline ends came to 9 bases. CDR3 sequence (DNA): TGTGCCAGCTCACCACCGTCAGGTCTCTATGGCTACACCTTC. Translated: CASSPPSGLYGYTF.

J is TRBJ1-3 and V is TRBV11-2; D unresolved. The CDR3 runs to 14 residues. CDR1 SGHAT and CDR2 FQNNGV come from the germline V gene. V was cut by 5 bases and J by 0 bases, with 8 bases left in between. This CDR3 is CASSAGFSGNTIYF. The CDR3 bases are TGTGCCAGCAGCGCCGGTTTCTCTGGAAACACCATATATTTT.

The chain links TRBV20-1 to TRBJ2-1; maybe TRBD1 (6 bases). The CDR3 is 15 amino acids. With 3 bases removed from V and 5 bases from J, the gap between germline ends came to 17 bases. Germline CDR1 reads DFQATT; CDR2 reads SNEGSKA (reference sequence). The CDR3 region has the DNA TGCAGTGCTAGTGGGGCTAGGGGGATCAACAATGAGCAGTTCTTC. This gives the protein CSASGARGINNEQFF.

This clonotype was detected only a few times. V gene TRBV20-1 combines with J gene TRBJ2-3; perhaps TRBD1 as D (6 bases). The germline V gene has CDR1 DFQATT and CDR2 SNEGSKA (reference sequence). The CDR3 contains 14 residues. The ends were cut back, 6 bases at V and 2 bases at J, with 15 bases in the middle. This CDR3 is CSARPGHATDTQYF. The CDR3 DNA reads TGCAGTGCAAGGCCGGGACACGCCACAGATACGCAGTATTTT.

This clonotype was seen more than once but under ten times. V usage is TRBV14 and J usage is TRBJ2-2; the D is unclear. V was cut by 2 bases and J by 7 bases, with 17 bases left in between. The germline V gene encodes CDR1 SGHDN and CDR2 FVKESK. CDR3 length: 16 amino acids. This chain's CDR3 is CASSQNSWGRVGELFF. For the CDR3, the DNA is TGTGCCAGCAGCCAAAATTCGTGGGGAAGGGTCGGGGAGCTGTTTTTT.

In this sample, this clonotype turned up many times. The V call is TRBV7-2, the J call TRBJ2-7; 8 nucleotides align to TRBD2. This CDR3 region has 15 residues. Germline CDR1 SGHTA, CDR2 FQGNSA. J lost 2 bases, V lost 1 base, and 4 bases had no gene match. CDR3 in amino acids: CASSLGVGGAYEQYF. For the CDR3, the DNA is TGTGCCAGCAGCTTAGGAGTCGGGGGGGCCTACGAGCAGTACTTC.

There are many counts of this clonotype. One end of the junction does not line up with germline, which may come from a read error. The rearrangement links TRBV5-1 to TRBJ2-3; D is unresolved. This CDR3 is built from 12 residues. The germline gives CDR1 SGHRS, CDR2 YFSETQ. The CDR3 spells CASSLETDTQYF. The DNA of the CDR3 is TGTGCCAGCAGCTTAGAGACAGATACGCAGTATTTT. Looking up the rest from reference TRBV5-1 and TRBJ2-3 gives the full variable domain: KAGVTQTPRYLIKTRGQQVTLSCSPISGHRSVSWYQQTPGQGLQFLFEYFSETQRNKGNFPGRFSGRQFSNSRSEMNVSTLELGDSALYLCASSLETDTQYFGPGTRLTVL.